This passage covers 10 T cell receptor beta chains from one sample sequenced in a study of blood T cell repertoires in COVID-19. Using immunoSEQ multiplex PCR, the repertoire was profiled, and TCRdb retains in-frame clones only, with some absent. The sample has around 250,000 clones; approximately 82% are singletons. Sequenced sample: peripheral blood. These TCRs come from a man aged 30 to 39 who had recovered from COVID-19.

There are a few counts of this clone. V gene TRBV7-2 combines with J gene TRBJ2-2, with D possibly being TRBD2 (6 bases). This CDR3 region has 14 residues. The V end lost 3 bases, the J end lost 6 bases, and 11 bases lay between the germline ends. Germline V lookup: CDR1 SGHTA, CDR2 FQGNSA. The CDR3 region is CASSLNSGAGELFF. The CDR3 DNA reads TGTGCCAGCAGCTTGAATAGCGGAGCCGGGGAGCTGTTTTTT.

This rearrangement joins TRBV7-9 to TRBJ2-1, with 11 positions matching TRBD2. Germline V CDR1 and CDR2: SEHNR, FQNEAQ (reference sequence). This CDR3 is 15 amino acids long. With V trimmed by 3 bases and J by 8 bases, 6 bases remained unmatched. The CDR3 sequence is CASSLVAGGPHEQFF. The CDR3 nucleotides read TGTGCCAGCAGCTTGGTAGCGGGGGGGCCGCATGAGCAGTTCTTC. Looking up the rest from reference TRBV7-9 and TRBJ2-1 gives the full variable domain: DTGVSQNPRHKITKRGQNVTFRCDPISEHNRLYWYRQTLGQGPEFLTYFQNEAQLEKSRLLSDRFSAERPKGSFSTLEIQRTEQGDSAMYLCASSLVAGGPHEQFFGPGTRLTVL.

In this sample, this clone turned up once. CDR3 residues: CASSQTPGQGIRREKLFF. The CDR3 nucleotides read TGCGCCAGCAGCCAAACTCCGGGACAGGGGATTCGGCGTGAAAAACTGTTTTTT. The genes are TRBV4-1 and TRBJ1-4; 10 nucleotides line up with TRBD1. The CDR3 totals 18 residues. The junction had 13 bases not matched to a gene; V was cut back by 2 bases and J by 7 bases. Germline V CDR1 and CDR2: MGHRA, YSYEKL.

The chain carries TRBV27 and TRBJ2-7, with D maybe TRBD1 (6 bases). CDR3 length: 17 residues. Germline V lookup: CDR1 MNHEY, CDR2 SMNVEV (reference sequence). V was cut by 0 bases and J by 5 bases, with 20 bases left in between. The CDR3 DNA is TGTGCCAGCAGTTTATCGTTATGGGGGCAAGCTGGGGACGAGCAGTACTTC. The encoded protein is CASSLSLWGQAGDEQYF.

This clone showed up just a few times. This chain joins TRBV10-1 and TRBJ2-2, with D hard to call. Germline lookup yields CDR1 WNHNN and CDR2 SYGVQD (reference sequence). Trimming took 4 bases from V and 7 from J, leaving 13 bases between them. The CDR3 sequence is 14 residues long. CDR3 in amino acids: CASSARPDFGELFF. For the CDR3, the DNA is TGCGCCAGCAGTGCCCGCCCAGACTTCGGGGAGCTGTTTTTT.

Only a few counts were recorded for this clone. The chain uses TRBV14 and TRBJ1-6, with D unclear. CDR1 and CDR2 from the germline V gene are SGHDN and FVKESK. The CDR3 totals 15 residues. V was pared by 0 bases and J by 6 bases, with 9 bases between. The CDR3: CASSQEPVPNSPLHF. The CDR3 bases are TGTGCCAGCAGCCAAGAGCCGGTACCTAATTCACCCCTCCACTTT.

CDR3 DNA sequence: TGTGCCAGCAGTCCTGCCACAGGGGAGTGGGGAAACACCATATATTTT. Translating it yields CASSPATGEWGNTIYF. The chain employs TRBV28 and TRBJ1-3; 7 bases match TRBD1. Germline CDR1 and CDR2: MDHEN and SYDVKM. Unmatched junction bases numbered 11, after V lost 5 bases and J lost 4 bases. The CDR3 is 16 amino acids.

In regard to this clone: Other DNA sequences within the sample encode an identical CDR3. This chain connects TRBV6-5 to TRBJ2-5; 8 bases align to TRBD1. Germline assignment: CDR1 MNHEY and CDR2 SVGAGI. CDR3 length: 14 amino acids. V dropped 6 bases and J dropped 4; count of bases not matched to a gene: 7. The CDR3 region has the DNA TGTGCCAGCAGCCTCAGGGGGCTGGGAGAGACCCAGTACTTC. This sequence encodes CASSLRGLGETQYF.

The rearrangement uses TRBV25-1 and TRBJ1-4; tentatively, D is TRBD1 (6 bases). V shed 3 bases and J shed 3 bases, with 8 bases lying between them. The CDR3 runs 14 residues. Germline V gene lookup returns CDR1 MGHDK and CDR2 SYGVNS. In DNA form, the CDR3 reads TGTGCCAGCAGTGACAGGGGAGCTAATGAAAAACTGTTTTTT. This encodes CASSDRGANEKLFF.

The CDR3 reads CASSQGTGETGNTIYF. The CDR3 bases are TGCGCCAGCAGCCAGGGAACAGGGGAAACTGGAAACACCATATATTTT. V and J are TRBV5-1 and TRBJ1-3, with TRBD1 matching 7 bases. This CDR3 contains 16 residues. Germline CDR1 reads SGHRS; CDR2 reads YFSETQ. Germline trimming cut 4 bases from V and 2 bases from J; bases unmatched to any gene: 9.